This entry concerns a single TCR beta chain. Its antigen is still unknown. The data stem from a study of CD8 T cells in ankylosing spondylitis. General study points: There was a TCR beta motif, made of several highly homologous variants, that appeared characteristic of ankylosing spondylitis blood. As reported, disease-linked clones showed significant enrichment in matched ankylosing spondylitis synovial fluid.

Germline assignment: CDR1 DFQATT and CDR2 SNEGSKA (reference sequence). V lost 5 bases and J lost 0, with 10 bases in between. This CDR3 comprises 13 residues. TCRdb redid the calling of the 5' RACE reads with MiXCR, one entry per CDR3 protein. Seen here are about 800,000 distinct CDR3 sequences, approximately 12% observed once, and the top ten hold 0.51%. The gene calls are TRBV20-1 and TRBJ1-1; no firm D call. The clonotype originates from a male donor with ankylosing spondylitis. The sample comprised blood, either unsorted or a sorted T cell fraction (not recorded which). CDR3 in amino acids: CSADYTMNTEAFF. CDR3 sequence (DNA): TGCAGTGCTGACTACACGATGAACACTGAAGCTTTCTTT.